This paragraph reports one TCR beta chain. The CDR3 runs to 13 residues. Germline loops: CDR1 MNHEY, CDR2 SVGAGI. The V end was cut by 4 bases, the J end by 0 bases, with 7 bases between. This sample is part of a study of T cell responses to AZD1222 COVID-19 vaccine. Clones were sequenced by immunoSEQ multiplex PCR, and TCRdb holds only the in-frame ones, with some missing. Seen here are about 130,000 clones, 92% observed once, and the top ten hold 1.5% to 2%. The chain has TRBV6-5 and TRBJ2-7; no definite D call. The sequence derives from an adult in good health. Specimen: peripheral blood, collected on day 0 of AZD1222 vaccination. CDR3 in DNA: TGTGCCAGCAGTTTGTCGGCCTCCTACGAGCAGTACTTC. Protein product: CASSLSASYEQYF.